This T cell receptor beta chain was documented in a study of T cells in Graves' hyperthyroidism and ophthalmopathy. Study observations and caveats: Ophthalmopathy was identified by the model a median about 6.8 months ahead of onset.

This clonotype was detected ten times or more. The antigen is undetermined. RNA transcripts yielded amplified TCR beta CDR3 regions. Initially, a first-round RT-PCR of the TCR CDR3 employed the HTBI primer set. TCRdb reprocessed the multiplex PCR reads via MiXCR and lists one record per CDR3 protein. The sample consists of nearly 750,000 distinct CDR3 sequences, about 35% of them appearing once. Among the patients, aged 18 to 65, hyperthyroidism was newly diagnosed and had lasted under 2 months. This CDR3 has 15 amino acids. The ends were cut back, 8 bases at V and 3 bases at J, with 17 bases in the middle.

This clonotype originated in a middle-aged woman with Graves' hyperthyroidism. V and J are TRBV12-3 or TRBV12-4 and TRBJ1-3; possibly TRBD1 for D (5 bases). The sequencing input was blood. DNA for the CDR3: TGTGCCAGCCAATCGTCGGGGCAGGGTGGAAACACCATATATTTT. This gives the protein CASQSSGQGGNTIYF.